These 21 T cell receptor beta chains came from one sample sequenced in a study of T-cell memory formation after mild COVID-19. TCRdb re-derived calls from the 5' RACE reads in MiXCR, one entry per CDR3 protein. The repertoire holds 300,000 to 400,000 distinct CDR3 sequences, with around 14% as singletons. Sample: PBMCs or a T cell subset sorted from them (not recorded which). The receptors stem from a man aged 18-30 years who had mild COVID-19 (a few samples of this study predate the infection). Cell type and time point are not known.

This clonotype has a handful of counts. The gene calls are TRBV5-1 and TRBJ2-5; the D call may be TRBD1 or TRBD2 (7 bases each). V was shortened by 2 bases and J by 2 bases, with 13 bases between the two germline ends. The CDR3 has 15 residues. Germline V gives CDR1 SGHRS, CDR2 YFSETQ. CDR3 region: CASSLSGTVQETQYF. CDR3 coding DNA: TGCGCCAGCAGCTTAAGCGGGACAGTACAAGAGACCCAGTACTTC.

The CDR3 spells CASSAGTGIGQPQHF. The CDR3 DNA reads TGTGCCAGCTCGGCGGGGACAGGGATTGGACAGCCCCAGCATTTT. The rearrangement links TRBV18 to TRBJ1-5; TRBD1 matches at 9 bases. Unmatched junction bases numbered 10, after V lost 6 bases and J lost 7 bases. This CDR3 comprises 15 residues. Per the germline V gene, CDR1 is KGHSH and CDR2 is LQKENI.

This clonotype has just a few counts. The genes are TRBV7-8 and TRBJ2-6; TRBD2 matches at 7 bases. V was clipped by 0 bases and J by 3 bases; unmatched bases: 5. This CDR3 is built from 17 residues. Per germline, CDR1 SGHVS and CDR2 FQNEAQ. CDR3 protein: CASSLAGAGDGANVLTF. CDR3 bases: TGTGCCAGCAGCTTAGCGGGTGCGGGGGATGGGGCCAACGTCCTGACTTTC.

This clonotype turned up a few times. V is TRBV12-3 or TRBV12-4 and J is TRBJ1-2, with D tentatively TRBD1 (5 bases). The CDR3 runs to 14 residues. Trimming shortened V by 6 bases and J by 8 bases, and 19 bases separated the two germline ends. The chain's CDR3 is CASSRYRIRDGYTF. CDR3 in DNA: TGTGCCAGCAGCCGGTATCGCATCCGGGACGGCTACACCTTC.

In DNA, the CDR3 is TGTGCCTGGAGTGGCGGGCTAGAAGATACGCAGTATTTT. Translation gives CAWSGGLEDTQYF. The chain links TRBV30 to TRBJ2-3; D is perhaps TRBD2 (5 bases). The CDR3 sequence is 13 residues long. The V gene's germline CDR1 is GTSNPN and CDR2 SVGIG (reference sequence). V lost 1 base and J 5 bases, leaving 10 bases between the germline ends.

This rearrangement joins TRBV14 to TRBJ2-1; 7 bases align to TRBD2. After removal of 0 bases from V and 4 bases from J, the junction contained 9 bases not matched to a gene. This CDR3 is 17 amino acids long. In germline, CDR1 is SGHDN, CDR2 FVKESK. Here the CDR3 reads CASSQEGLGWIYNEQFF. In DNA form, the CDR3 reads TGTGCCAGCAGCCAAGAAGGACTAGGGTGGATTTACAATGAGCAGTTCTTC.

The chain employs TRBV5-1 and TRBJ2-2; 7 bases are a match to TRBD1. This CDR3 comprises 15 residues. Germline CDR1 is SGHRS and CDR2 is YFSETQ. V dropped 2 bases and J dropped 3; count of bases not matched to a gene: 4. CDR3 nucleotides: TGCGCCAGCAGCTTTACCGGGACAGACACCGGGGAGCTGTTTTTT. Amino acids: CASSFTGTDTGELFF.

This chain connects TRBV6-5 to TRBJ2-1; D is uncertain. Trimming took 4 bases from V and 8 from J, leaving 12 bases between them. CDR1 is MNHEY and CDR2 is SVGAGI in the germline V gene. The CDR3 consists of 13 residues. CDR3 protein: CASSSTQFHEQFF. CDR3 sequence (DNA): TGTGCCAGCAGTTCCACTCAGTTCCATGAGCAGTTCTTC.

This clonotype was seen many times. This sequence joins TRBV7-6 and TRBJ1-5; D remains unclear. Germline CDR1 is SGHVS and CDR2 is FNYEAQ. Trimming shortened V by 2 bases and J by 3 bases, and 5 bases separated the two germline ends. CDR3 length: 13 amino acids. CDR3 nucleotides: TGTGCCAGCAGCTTATCCCCCAATCAGCCCCAGCATTTT. Translating it yields CASSLSPNQPQHF.

This clonotype was counted a few times. The chain employs TRBV27 and TRBJ2-1, with TRBD1 matching over 7 bases. The CDR3 is made up of 15 amino acids. V gave up 9 bases and J gave up 1 base; unmatched junction bases: 9. The germline CDR1 and CDR2 sequences are MNHEY and SMNVEV (reference sequence). This CDR3 is CASDKQGFSYNEQFF. The DNA for the CDR3 is TGTGCCAGTGATAAACAGGGGTTTTCCTACAATGAGCAGTTCTTC.

This clonotype was recorded a few times. The rearrangement uses TRBV12-3 or TRBV12-4 and TRBJ1-6; D uncertain. The V end was cut by 3 bases, the J end by 10 bases, with 7 bases between. This CDR3 has 12 residues. CDR3 sequence: CASSLETSPLHF. The CDR3 nucleotides read TGTGCCAGCAGTTTGGAGACATCACCCCTCCACTTT.

This clonotype was observed at least ten times. The chain combines TRBV6-1 with TRBJ2-7; D not resolved. CDR1 and CDR2 (germline): MNHNS, SASEGT. The CDR3 runs to 13 residues. The V and J ends lost 0 bases and 6 bases respectively, with 9 bases between them. The CDR3 region is CASSEAGGSEQYF. CDR3 DNA sequence: TGTGCCAGCAGTGAAGCGGGCGGAAGCGAGCAGTACTTC.

This clonotype was seen a handful of times. The chain combines TRBV11-3 with TRBJ2-2; no clear D gene. The CDR3 runs to 13 residues. V was trimmed by 3 bases and J by 7 bases, leaving 9 bases between them. CDR1 is SGHNT and CDR2 is YENEEA in the germline V gene. CDR3 protein: CASSLSDGGELFF. Written as DNA, the CDR3 is TGTGCCAGCAGCTTGTCGGACGGCGGGGAGCTGTTTTTT.

Note on this clonotype: A clone one base away is much larger, so this may be a read error. The chain links TRBV2 to TRBJ1-4, with 11 positions matching TRBD1. The CDR3 runs to 14 residues. The germline CDR1 and CDR2 sequences are SNHLY and FYNNEI. The junction had 4 bases not matched to a gene; V was cut back by 9 bases and J by 4 bases. The CDR3 coding sequence is TGTGCCAGAAGGGGGACAGGGGGTAATGAAAAACTGTTTTTT. Residues: CARRGTGGNEKLFF.

Only a few counts were recorded for this clonotype. The chain couples TRBV12-3 or TRBV12-4 to TRBJ2-1; TRBD1 or TRBD2 may be the D gene (5 bases each). The CDR3 extends over 13 amino acids. With 5 bases removed from V and 8 bases from J, the gap between germline ends came to 13 bases. The CDR3 protein is CASSDPMGDEQFF. DNA for the CDR3: TGTGCCAGCAGTGATCCGATGGGGGATGAGCAGTTCTTC.

V gene TRBV7-2 combines with J gene TRBJ2-3; 7 bases fit TRBD1. CDR3 length equals 13 residues. The V and J ends lost 7 bases and 3 bases, in that order; junction bases with no gene match: 4. Germline CDR1 reads SGHTA; CDR2 reads FQGNSA. The chain's CDR3 is CASTTQGTDTQYF. In DNA form, the CDR3 reads TGTGCCAGCACCACACAGGGGACAGATACGCAGTATTTT.

There are a few counts of this clonotype. The chain joins TRBV7-9 to TRBJ2-5; 8 bases agree with TRBD2. After removal of 6 bases from V and 4 bases from J, the junction contained 10 bases not matched to a gene. The CDR3 contains 15 residues. Germline-derived CDR1 and CDR2 are SEHNR and FQNEAQ (reference sequence). CDR3 residues: CASSSSGSGGETQYF. In nucleotides, the CDR3 is TGTGCCAGCAGTTCCTCAGGGAGCGGGGGAGAGACCCAGTACTTC.

The chain combines TRBV12-3 or TRBV12-4 with TRBJ1-1; a weak D match, TRBD1 (6 bases). The CDR3 covers 15 residues. Trimming took off 0 bases at V and 11 bases at J, with 19 bases between the two ends. The CDR3 protein is CASSLAPTGPAPAFF. The CDR3 DNA follows: TGTGCCAGCAGTTTAGCCCCTACAGGGCCGGCGCCCGCTTTCTTT.

The chain recombines TRBV7-9 with TRBJ2-1; D possibly corresponds to TRBD2 (6 bases). Germline-derived CDR1 and CDR2 are SEHNR and FQNEAQ (reference sequence). This CDR3 region has 16 residues. The V gene lost 1 base and the J gene lost 7 bases, with 17 bases spanning the gap. DNA of the CDR3: TGTGCCAGCAGCTTAGTGGGGCGGGGCTGGGAGAATGAGCAGTTCTTC. Its protein is CASSLVGRGWENEQFF. Full variable domain (rest looked up from reference TRBV7-9 and TRBJ2-1): DTGVSQNPRHKITKRGQNVTFRCDPISEHNRLYWYRQTLGQGPEFLTYFQNEAQLEKSRLLSDRFSAERPKGSFSTLEIQRTEQGDSAMYLCASSLVGRGWENEQFFGPGTRLTVL.

This sequence joins TRBV5-4 and TRBJ2-5, with a possible D match to TRBD2 (7 bases). The germline CDR1 and CDR2 sequences are SGHNT and YYREEE (reference sequence). The CDR3 spans 14 residues. Trimming pared 1 base from V and 5 bases from J, leaving 12 bases between. The CDR3 sequence is CASSLWGGGETQYF. CDR3 DNA: TGTGCCAGCAGCTTGTGGGGGGGCGGTGAGACCCAGTACTTC.

The chain recombines TRBV28 with TRBJ2-3, with TRBD1 matching over 7 bases. The CDR3 has 17 residues. J gave up 0 bases and V 2 bases, and 8 bases lay outside the gene matches. CDR1 and CDR2 from the germline V gene are MDHEN and SYDVKM. The chain's CDR3 is CASSLAYRGRSTDTQYF. The CDR3, as DNA: TGTGCCAGCAGTTTAGCCTACAGGGGACGTAGCACAGATACGCAGTATTTT.